The sample holds many counts of the clone carrying this T cell receptor beta chain. What it binds is not known. The V gene end was trimmed by 3 bases and the J gene end by 0 bases; junction bases not matched to a gene: 1. From germline, CDR1 is SGHTA and CDR2 FQGTGA. The CDR3 extends over 17 amino acids. Amplification of TCR beta CDR3 regions used RNA as the template. The HTBI primer set served for first-round RT-PCR of the TCR CDR3. TCRdb itself ran the multiplex PCR reads through MiXCR, one entry per CDR3 protein. The sample lists 600,000 to 650,000 distinct CDR3 sequences; roughly 17% were seen once. The data stem from a study of T cells in Graves' hyperthyroidism and ophthalmopathy. On the basis of clinical symptoms, serum thyroxine and TRAb, thyroid ultrasound and orbital computed tomography, diagnoses were made. Extraction of PBMCs used under 13 ml of fresh peripheral blood. Whole-study findings and limits: Most expanded thyroid clonotypes above 0.001 also appeared in blood.

Sequencing used blood. The rearrangement uses TRBV7-3 and TRBJ2-2; TRBD2 matches at 13 bases. The receptor was isolated from a woman in her twenties or thirties with Graves' hyperthyroidism. CDR3 sequence: CASSFGLAGANTGELFF. CDR3 coding DNA: TGTGCCAGCAGCTTTGGACTAGCGGGGGCGAACACCGGGGAGCTGTTTTTT.